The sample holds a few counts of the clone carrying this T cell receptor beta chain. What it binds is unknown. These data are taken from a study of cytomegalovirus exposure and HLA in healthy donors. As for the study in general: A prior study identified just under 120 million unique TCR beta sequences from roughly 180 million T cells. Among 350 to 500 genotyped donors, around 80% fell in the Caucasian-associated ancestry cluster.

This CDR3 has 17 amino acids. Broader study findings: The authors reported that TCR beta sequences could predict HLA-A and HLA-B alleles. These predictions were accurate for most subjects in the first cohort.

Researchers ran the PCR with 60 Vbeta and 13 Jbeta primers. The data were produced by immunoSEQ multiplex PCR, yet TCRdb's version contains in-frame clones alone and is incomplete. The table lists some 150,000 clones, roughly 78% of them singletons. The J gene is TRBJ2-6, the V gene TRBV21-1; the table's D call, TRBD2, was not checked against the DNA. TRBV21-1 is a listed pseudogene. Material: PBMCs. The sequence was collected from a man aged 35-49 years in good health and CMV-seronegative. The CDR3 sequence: CATSLESGRTGANVLTF. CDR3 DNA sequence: TGTGCCACCAGCCTCGAGAGCGGGAGAACTGGGGCCAACGTCCTGACTTTC.